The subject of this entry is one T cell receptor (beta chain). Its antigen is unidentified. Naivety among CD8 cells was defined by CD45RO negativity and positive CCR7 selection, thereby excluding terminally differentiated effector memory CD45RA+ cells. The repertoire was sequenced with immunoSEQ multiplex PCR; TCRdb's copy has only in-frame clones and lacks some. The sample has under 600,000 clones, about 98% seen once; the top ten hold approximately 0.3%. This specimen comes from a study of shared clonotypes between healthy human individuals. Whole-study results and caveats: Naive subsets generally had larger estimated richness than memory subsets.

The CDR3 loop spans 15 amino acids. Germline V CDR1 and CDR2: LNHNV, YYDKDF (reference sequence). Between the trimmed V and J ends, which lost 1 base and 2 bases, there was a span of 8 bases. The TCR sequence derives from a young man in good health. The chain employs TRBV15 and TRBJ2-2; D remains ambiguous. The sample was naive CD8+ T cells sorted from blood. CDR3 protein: CATSRGQGNTGELFF. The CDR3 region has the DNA TGTGCCACCAGCAGAGGGCAAGGCAACACCGGGGAGCTGTTTTTT.